The 29 T cell receptor beta chains in this list originate from one sample, sequenced in a study of naive and memory T cell subsets. Study-level results: Naive repertoires, especially CD8, held a few larger clonotypes, possibly memory cells re-expressing CD45RA.

Antigens of these TCRs are unknown. Two oligonucleotides, mixed equimolar, formed the beta constant-region primer covering TRBC1 and TRBC2. Ligated cDNA was amplified by four rounds of PCR with nested alpha and beta constant-region primers and SP2. TCRdb processed the UMI-ligation and nested PCR reads anew with MiXCR; each CDR3 protein has one entry. The table has about 150,000 distinct CDR3 sequences, 22% seen once. Input material: naive CD4+ T cells from blood. The receptors derive from a human donor in good health.

In its sample, this clonotype was seen a few times. This sequence joins TRBV30 and TRBJ2-3; maybe TRBD2 (6 bases). V lost 0 bases and J lost 0, with 13 bases in between. The germline V gene has CDR1 GTSNPN and CDR2 SVGIG (reference sequence). There are 16 residues in the CDR3. CDR3 DNA: TGTGCCTGGAGTGTTGCGGGGAGTGCTAGCACAGATACGCAGTATTTT. Translating it yields CAWSVAGSASTDTQYF.

V usage is TRBV7-2 and J usage is TRBJ2-7; 7 nucleotides line up with TRBD2. J gave up 3 bases and V 0 bases, and 11 bases lay outside the gene matches. This CDR3 spans 17 amino acids. CDR1 is SGHTA and CDR2 is FQGNSA in the germline V gene. CDR3 coding DNA: TGTGCCAGCAGCTTAGCGGCCCAGCGGGGATCCGGCTACGAGCAGTACTTC. Amino acid sequence: CASSLAAQRGSGYEQYF.

The table lists this clonotype with many counts. The CDR3 nucleotides read TGTGCCAGCAGTTGGCTTGGCGCGTTCACAGATACGCAGTATTTT. Translated, it gives CASSWLGAFTDTQYF. The V call is TRBV6-6, the J call TRBJ2-3; D is unresolved. The V and J ends lost 4 bases and 2 bases respectively, with 13 bases between them. The CDR3 has 15 amino acids. The V gene's germline CDR1 is MNHNY and CDR2 SVGAGI (reference sequence).

The rearrangement joins TRBV4-1 to TRBJ2-7; 9 nucleotides agree with TRBD2. Looked up from germline, CDR1 is MGHRA and CDR2 is YSYEKL. J lost 2 bases, V lost 0 bases, and 5 bases had no gene match. This CDR3 comprises 16 residues. The DNA of the CDR3 is TGCGCCAGCAGCCAAGATAGCGGGAGTAAGACCTACGAGCAGTACTTC. Translation: CASSQDSGSKTYEQYF.

Comments on this clonotype: Compared with germline, one end of the junction differs, possibly owing to a read error. V is TRBV7-9 and J is TRBJ2-1, with 7 bases lining up with TRBD2. The CDR3 has 13 residues. The germline gives CDR1 SEHNR, CDR2 FQNEAQ (reference sequence). Here the CDR3 DNA reads TGTACCAGCAGCTACCGACTAGCCCATGAGCAGTTCTTC. It encodes CTSSYRLAHEQFF. The entire variable domain, with the rest obtained from reference TRBV7-9 and TRBJ2-1, is as follows: DTGVSQNPRHKITKRGQNVTFRCDPISEHNRLYWYRQTLGQGPEFLTYFQNEAQLEKSRLLSDRFSAERPKGSFSTLEIQRTEQGDSAMYLCTSSYRLAHEQFFGPGTRLTVL.

The J gene is TRBJ2-1, the V gene TRBV7-3; perhaps TRBD2 as D (6 bases). V lost 10 bases and J lost 0, with 16 bases in between. Germline lookup yields CDR1 SGHTA and CDR2 FQGTGA. This CDR3 has 15 amino acids. CDR3 sequence (DNA): TGTGCCACTTCCTCGGCCGGGAGCTCCTACAATGAGCAGTTCTTC. It specifies CATSSAGSSYNEQFF.

This clonotype was recorded at least ten times. The chain carries TRBV20-1 and TRBJ2-7, with D possibly TRBD2 on 5 matching bases. Between the trimmed V and J ends, which lost 1 base and 3 bases, there was a span of 13 bases. CDR3 length: 14 amino acids. CDR1 is DFQATT and CDR2 is SNEGSKA in the germline V gene (reference sequence). The CDR3 loop reads CSARGVTSLYEQYF. CDR3 in DNA: TGCAGTGCTAGAGGCGTTACTAGTCTCTACGAGCAGTACTTC.

In its sample, this clonotype was seen a few times. The V and J genes are TRBV2 and TRBJ1-5, with no clear D. This CDR3 contains 13 residues. The V and J ends lost 4 bases and 4 bases respectively, with 8 bases between them. The germline V gene encodes CDR1 SNHLY and CDR2 FYNNEI. For the CDR3, the DNA is TGTGCCAGCAGTGGACTAGAAAATCAGCCCCAGCATTTT. The encoded protein is CASSGLENQPQHF.

The chain recombines TRBV3-1 with TRBJ1-6, with D maybe TRBD1 (5 bases). The V end lost 4 bases, the J end lost 6 bases, and 16 bases lay between the germline ends. This CDR3 spans 16 amino acids. Germline CDR1 LGHDT, CDR2 YNNKEL (reference sequence). The CDR3, as DNA: TGTGCCAGCAGCCGCAGGAGTACAGGCGCTAATTCACCCCTCCACTTT. Translating gives CASSRRSTGANSPLHF.

Here the CDR3 reads CASRKGPYEQYF. In DNA form, the CDR3 reads TGTGCCAGTAGAAAGGGCCCCTACGAGCAGTACTTC. The rearrangement uses TRBV28 and TRBJ2-7; the D is unclear. The germline CDR1 and CDR2 sequences are MDHEN and SYDVKM. Between the trimmed V and J ends, which lost 9 bases and 2 bases, there was a span of 11 bases. This CDR3 contains 12 residues.

V and J are TRBV7-9 and TRBJ1-2, with 7 bases identical to TRBD1. Germline CDR1 reads SEHNR; CDR2 reads FQNEAQ (reference sequence). Trimming cost V 5 bases and J 1 base; bases outside gene matches: 7. CDR3 length: 15 residues. The CDR3 sequence: CASSETGRRNYGYTF. As DNA, the CDR3 is TGTGCCAGCAGCGAGACAGGGCGTCGTAACTATGGCTACACCTTC.

This clonotype was found a few times. The chain is built from TRBV19 and TRBJ2-1; D not resolved. Germline V gene data show CDR1 as LNHDA and CDR2 as SQIVND (reference sequence). The CDR3 has 12 residues. V was trimmed by 3 bases and J by 6 bases, leaving 6 bases between them. This CDR3 is CASSIRPNEQFF. The CDR3 DNA sequence: TGTGCCAGTAGTATCCGTCCCAATGAGCAGTTCTTC.

The V and J genes are TRBV12-3 or TRBV12-4 and TRBJ2-7; no clear D gene. This CDR3 comprises 12 residues. Trimming removed 3 bases from V and 4 bases from J, with 7 bases in between. CDR3 nucleotides: TGTGCCAGCAGTTTTTTCGTTTACGAGCAGTACTTC. This translates into CASSFFVYEQYF.

J is TRBJ2-7 and V is TRBV4-1, with D hard to call. Per the germline V gene, CDR1 is MGHRA and CDR2 is YSYEKL. The ends were cut back, 5 bases at V and 1 base at J, with 15 bases in the middle. This CDR3 is built from 15 residues. CDR3 region: CASSYPGSSSYEQYF. In nucleotides, the CDR3 is TGCGCCAGCAGCTATCCCGGGTCTTCATCCTACGAGCAGTACTTC.

This rearrangement joins TRBV20-1 to TRBJ2-1, with 8 bases lining up with TRBD2. The V and J ends lost 3 bases and 1 base, in that order; junction bases with no gene match: 5. Germline CDR1 reads DFQATT; CDR2 reads SNEGSKA (reference sequence). The CDR3 contains 15 residues. This CDR3 reads CSASSLAGSYNEQFF. Written as DNA, the CDR3 is TGCAGTGCTAGTTCGCTAGCGGGTTCCTACAATGAGCAGTTCTTC.

This clonotype was detected only a few times. This chain connects TRBV6-5 to TRBJ1-2; 7 bases match TRBD1. The CDR3 is made up of 14 amino acids. The V segment lost 6 bases and the J segment 4 bases; nucleotides outside the gene matches: 8. Looked up from germline, CDR1 is MNHEY and CDR2 is SVGAGI. DNA of the CDR3: TGTGCCAGCAGACCGACAGGGCGGGGCTATGGCTACACCTTC. Translated, it gives CASRPTGRGYGYTF.

V gene TRBV24-1 combines with J gene TRBJ2-1; 8 bases fit TRBD2. Germline trimming cut 10 bases from V and 0 bases from J; bases unmatched to any gene: 7. The CDR3 extends over 15 amino acids. Germline assignment: CDR1 KGHDR and CDR2 SFDVKD. Written as DNA, the CDR3 is TGTGCCACGAGTAGCGGGGAGAGCTCCTACAATGAGCAGTTCTTC. The encoded protein is CATSSGESSYNEQFF.

The genes are TRBV5-1 and TRBJ2-5; TRBD1 might be the D (6 bases). Germline CDR1 SGHRS, CDR2 YFSETQ. This CDR3 contains 15 residues. Trimming removed 3 bases at V and 2 bases at J, with 14 bases between. The CDR3 DNA reads as TGCGCCAGCAGCTCCGGTGATCAGGGGCAAGAGACCCAGTACTTC. This codes for CASSSGDQGQETQYF. The full variable domain, with the rest looked up from reference TRBV5-1 and TRBJ2-5, is KAGVTQTPRYLIKTRGQQVTLSCSPISGHRSVSWYQQTPGQGLQFLFEYFSETQRNKGNFPGRFSGRQFSNSRSEMNVSTLELGDSALYLCASSSGDQGQETQYFGPGTRLLVL.

The genes are TRBV20-1 and TRBJ2-7, with no clear D. This CDR3 comprises 13 residues. Trimming stripped 5 bases from V and 2 bases from J, with 13 bases between. Germline assignment: CDR1 DFQATT and CDR2 SNEGSKA (reference sequence). CDR3 sequence (DNA): TGCAGTGCTCCTAGGAGAGATACCTACGAGCAGTACTTC. This sequence encodes CSAPRRDTYEQYF.

This chain joins TRBV21-1 and TRBJ2-1. TRBV21-1 is designated a pseudogene. The CDR3 runs to 15 residues. CDR3 region: CASSKRGISYNEQFF. The CDR3 DNA sequence: TGTGCCAGCAGCAAGCGGGGGATCTCCTACAATGAGCAGTTCTTC.

This clonotype was detected only a few times. The rearrangement uses TRBV2 and TRBJ2-7, with 7 nucleotides matching TRBD2. The CDR3 is 12 residues long. CDR1 and CDR2 from the germline V gene are SNHLY and FYNNEI. V dropped 6 bases and J dropped 4; count of bases not matched to a gene: 3. DNA for the CDR3: TGTGCCAGCAGGTCGGGGGGTTACGAGCAGTACTTC. Translated, it gives CASRSGGYEQYF.

This clonotype was found a few times. The V gene is TRBV11-2, the J gene TRBJ1-4; no reliable D call. CDR3 length: 15 amino acids. From germline, CDR1 is SGHAT and CDR2 FQNNGV. The V and J ends lost 4 bases and 1 base respectively, with 10 bases between them. CDR3 sequence: CASSSHLGTNEKLFF. The CDR3 coding sequence is TGTGCCAGCAGCTCTCATTTGGGAACTAATGAAAAACTGTTTTTT.

The chain has TRBV18 and TRBJ1-5, with 7 bases matching TRBD1. The germline V gene encodes CDR1 KGHSH and CDR2 LQKENI. The length of the CDR3 is 15 residues. V lost 6 bases to trimming and J lost 7 bases; unmatched junction nucleotides: 12. This CDR3 reads CASSRKRQGEQPQHF. CDR3 DNA: TGTGCCAGCTCTCGCAAGAGACAGGGCGAGCAGCCCCAGCATTTT.

The chain recombines TRBV5-1 with TRBJ2-7, with D possibly being TRBD1 or TRBD2 (5 bases each). Trimming took off 0 bases at V and 5 bases at J, with 12 bases between the two ends. From germline, CDR1 is SGHRS and CDR2 YFSETQ. This CDR3 region has 14 residues. CDR3 amino acids: CASSLVWDANEQYF. The CDR3 DNA follows: TGCGCCAGCAGCTTGGTGTGGGACGCCAACGAGCAGTACTTC.

Points on this clonotype: A much larger clone sits a single nucleotide away, making a read error possible. V gene TRBV28 combines with J gene TRBJ1-3; D call uncertain. From germline, CDR1 is MDHEN and CDR2 SYDVKM. The length of the CDR3 is 14 residues. Trimming removed 7 bases from V and 3 bases from J, with 13 bases in between. As DNA, the CDR3 is TGTGCCAGCACAAGTTTGGGCGTTGGAAACACCATATATTTT. Translating it yields CASTSLGVGNTIYF.

This clonotype has just a few counts. The chain joins TRBV5-1 to TRBJ2-1; TRBD1 or TRBD2 may be the D gene (6 bases each). Germline CDR1 is SGHRS and CDR2 is YFSETQ. V was cut by 4 bases and J by 9 bases, with 20 bases left in between. CDR3 length: 15 amino acids. The CDR3 loop is CASSPHGLGGGEQFF. The DNA for the CDR3 is TGCGCCAGCAGCCCCCACGGACTCGGGGGCGGTGAGCAGTTCTTC.

This clonotype has a handful of counts. The V call is TRBV5-1, the J call TRBJ2-1; 8 positions agree with TRBD2. CDR3 length equals 14 residues. Germline loops: CDR1 SGHRS, CDR2 YFSETQ. The trim removed 4 bases at V and 6 bases at J, leaving 6 bases unmatched. The CDR3 protein is CASSPGLVSNEQFF. CDR3 in DNA: TGCGCCAGCAGCCCGGGACTAGTAAGCAATGAGCAGTTCTTC.

This clonotype has ten or more counts. The chain employs TRBV20-1 and TRBJ2-1; TRBD2 matches at 11 bases. V shed 5 bases, J shed 8 bases, and the junction held 5 bases outside the gene matches. Germline CDR1 reads DFQATT; CDR2 reads SNEGSKA (reference sequence). This CDR3 is 13 amino acids long. CDR3 coding DNA: TGCAGTGCTTCTAGCGGGAGGACCCATGAGCAGTTCTTC. Its protein is CSASSGRTHEQFF.

This chain joins TRBV3-1 and TRBJ1-2; no clear D gene. V was pared by 1 base and J by 0 bases, with 9 bases between. The germline V gene encodes CDR1 LGHDT and CDR2 YNNKEL (reference sequence). This CDR3 region has 15 residues. CDR3 in amino acids: CASSQGRVANYGYTF. The CDR3 bases are TGTGCCAGCAGCCAAGGAAGGGTGGCTAACTATGGCTACACCTTC.